These 8 T cell receptor beta chains originate from one sample sequenced in a study of PD-1 blockade in classical Hodgkin lymphoma. Sequencing used immunoSEQ multiplex PCR; TCRdb keeps in-frame clones, though not all of them. The table records approximately 9,700 clones, about 84% of them present only once. Stated time point: cycle 4 day 1 (C4D1), after about 6 weeks of nivolumab. All the patients suffered relapse after autologous stem cell transplantation, and brentuximab vedotin exposure differed. The input for sequencing was peripheral blood mononuclear cells (PBMCs), taken before the fourth cycle of nivolumab. The origin of the receptors is a human donor with classical Hodgkin lymphoma.

The V gene is TRBV7-9, the J gene TRBJ1-6; tentatively, D is TRBD1 (6 bases). The germline V and J ends were trimmed by 3 bases and 2 bases, with 14 bases remaining between them. The CDR3 has 17 residues. Germline CDR1 SEHNR, CDR2 FQNEAQ (reference sequence). The CDR3 nucleotides are TGTGCCAGCAGCTTTACAGGGAACGGCCCCTATAATTCACCCCTCCACTTT. Residues: CASSFTGNGPYNSPLHF.

The chain has TRBV6-4 and TRBJ2-3; tentatively, D is TRBD1 (6 bases). CDR1 MRHNA and CDR2 SNTAGT come from the germline V gene. Trimming removed 6 bases from V and 0 bases from J, with 13 bases in between. The length of the CDR3 is 15 residues. The CDR3 loop is CASSFSDSSTDTQYF. The CDR3 nucleotides are TGTGCCAGCAGCTTTTCGGACAGTAGCACAGATACGCAGTATTTT.

The chain combines TRBV2 with TRBJ2-1; unclear D gene. The CDR3 is 11 amino acids. V dropped 9 bases and J dropped 1 base, with 4 bases sitting between them. Germline CDR1 SNHLY, CDR2 FYNNEI. CDR3 loop: CARQSYNEQFF. The CDR3, as DNA: TGTGCCAGGCAGTCCTACAATGAGCAGTTCTTC.

The rearrangement links TRBV25-1 to TRBJ2-6; D tentatively reads TRBD1 or TRBD2 (6 bases each). This CDR3 comprises 17 residues. Per the germline V gene, CDR1 is MGHDK and CDR2 is SYGVNS. Trimming took off 3 bases at V and 0 bases at J, with 12 bases between the two ends. This CDR3 reads CASSEGGSHSGANVLTF. CDR3 coding DNA: TGTGCCAGCAGTGAGGGGGGCTCTCACTCTGGGGCCAACGTCCTGACTTTC.

This rearrangement joins TRBV10-3 to TRBJ1-1; D perhaps matches TRBD1 (5 bases). Germline assignment: CDR1 ENHRY and CDR2 SYGVKD. The CDR3 covers 15 residues. V lost 0 bases and J lost 8, with 16 bases in between. The CDR3 nucleotides are TGTGCCATCAGTGAGTCCGCCCGGGGGGAGCCGGAAGCTTTCTTT. It is translated as CAISESARGEPEAFF.

The chain couples TRBV7-3 to TRBJ1-3; D is unclear. V dropped 2 bases and J dropped 0 bases, with 2 bases sitting between them. CDR3 length: 13 residues. CDR1 is SGHTA, CDR2 FQGTGA, per germline. The CDR3 spells CASSLDSGNTIYF. CDR3 in DNA: TGTGCCAGCAGCTTAGACTCTGGAAACACCATATATTTT.

CDR3 bases: TGTGCCAGCAGCAACGGCTACAATGAGCAGTTCTTC. As protein: CASSNGYNEQFF. The rearrangement links TRBV7-9 to TRBJ2-1; no clear D gene. Trimming took 5 bases from V and 3 from J, leaving 5 bases between them. This CDR3 region has 12 residues. In germline, CDR1 is SEHNR, CDR2 FQNEAQ (reference sequence). The full variable domain, rest sourced from reference TRBV7-9 and TRBJ2-1, is DTGVSQNPRHKITKRGQNVTFRCDPISEHNRLYWYRQTLGQGPEFLTYFQNEAQLEKSRLLSDRFSAERPKGSFSTLEIQRTEQGDSAMYLCASSNGYNEQFFGPGTRLTVL.

This sequence joins TRBV10-3 and TRBJ2-3; 7 nucleotides agree with TRBD2. The CDR3 consists of 16 residues. V gave up 3 bases and J gave up 0 bases; unmatched junction bases: 6. Germline lookup yields CDR1 ENHRY and CDR2 SYGVKD. Here the CDR3 reads CAISDSASGSTDTQYF. DNA for the CDR3: TGTGCCATCAGTGATTCTGCTAGCGGTAGCACAGATACGCAGTATTTT.